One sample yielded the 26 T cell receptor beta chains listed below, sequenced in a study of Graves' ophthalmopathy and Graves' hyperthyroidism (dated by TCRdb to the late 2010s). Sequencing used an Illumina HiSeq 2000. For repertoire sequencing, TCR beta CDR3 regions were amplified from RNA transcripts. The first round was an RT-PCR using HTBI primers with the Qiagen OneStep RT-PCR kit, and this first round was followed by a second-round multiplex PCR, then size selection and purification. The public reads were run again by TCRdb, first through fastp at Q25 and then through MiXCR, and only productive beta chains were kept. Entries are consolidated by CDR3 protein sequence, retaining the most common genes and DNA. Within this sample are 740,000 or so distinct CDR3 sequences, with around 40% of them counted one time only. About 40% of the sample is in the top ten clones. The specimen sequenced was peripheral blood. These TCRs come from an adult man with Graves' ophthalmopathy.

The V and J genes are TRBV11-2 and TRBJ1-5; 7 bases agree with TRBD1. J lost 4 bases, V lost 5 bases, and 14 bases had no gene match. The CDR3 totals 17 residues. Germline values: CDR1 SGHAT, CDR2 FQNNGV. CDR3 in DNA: TGTGCCAGCAGCATCGGGACAGCCGGCTTAGCAAATCAGCCCCAGCATTTT. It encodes CASSIGTAGLANQPQHF.

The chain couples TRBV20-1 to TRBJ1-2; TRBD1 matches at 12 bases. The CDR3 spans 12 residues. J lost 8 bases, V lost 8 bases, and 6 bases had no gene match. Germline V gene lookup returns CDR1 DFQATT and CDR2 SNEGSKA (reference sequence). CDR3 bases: TGCAGTCCGGGACAGGGGGCGCGGGGCTACACCTTC. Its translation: CSPGQGARGYTF.

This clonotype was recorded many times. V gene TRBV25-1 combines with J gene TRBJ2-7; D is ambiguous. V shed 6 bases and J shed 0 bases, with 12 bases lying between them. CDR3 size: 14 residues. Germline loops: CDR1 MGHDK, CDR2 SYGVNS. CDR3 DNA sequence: TGTGCCAGCAGCCAAACAAGGAGCTCCTACGAGCAGTACTTC. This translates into CASSQTRSSYEQYF.

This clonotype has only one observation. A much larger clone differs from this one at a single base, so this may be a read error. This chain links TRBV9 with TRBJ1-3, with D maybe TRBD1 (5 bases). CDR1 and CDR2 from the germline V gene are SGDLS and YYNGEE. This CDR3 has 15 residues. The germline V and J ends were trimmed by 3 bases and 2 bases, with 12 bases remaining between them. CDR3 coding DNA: TGTGCCAGCAGCGGAGGGCCGACAGCTGGAAACACCATATATTTT. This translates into CASSGGPTAGNTIYF.

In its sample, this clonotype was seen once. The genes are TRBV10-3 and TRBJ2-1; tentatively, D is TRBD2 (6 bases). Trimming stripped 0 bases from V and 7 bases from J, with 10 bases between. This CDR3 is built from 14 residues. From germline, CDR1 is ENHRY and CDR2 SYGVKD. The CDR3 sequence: CAISESSGLNEQFF. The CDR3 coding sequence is TGTGCCATCAGTGAGTCAAGCGGGTTGAATGAGCAGTTCTTC.

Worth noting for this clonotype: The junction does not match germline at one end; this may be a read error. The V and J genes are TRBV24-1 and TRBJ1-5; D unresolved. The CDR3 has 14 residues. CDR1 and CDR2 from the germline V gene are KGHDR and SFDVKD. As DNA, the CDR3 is TGTGCCAGCAGTCACGCCATGTTTAATCAGCCCCGGCATTTT. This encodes CASSHAMFNQPRHF.

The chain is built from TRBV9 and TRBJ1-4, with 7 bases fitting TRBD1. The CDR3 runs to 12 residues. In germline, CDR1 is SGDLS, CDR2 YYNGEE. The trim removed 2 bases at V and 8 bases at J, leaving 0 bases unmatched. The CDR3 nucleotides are TGTGCCAGCAGCGTGACAGGGGAAAAACTGTTTTTT. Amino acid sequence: CASSVTGEKLFF.

The CDR3 is CASSPRSRGNEQYF. CDR3 DNA: TGTGCCAGCAGTCCCCGCAGCCGGGGGAACGAGCAGTACTTC. V usage is TRBV27 and J usage is TRBJ2-7, with TRBD2 as a possible D gene (6 bases). The CDR3 length is 14 residues. Germline V CDR1 and CDR2: MNHEY, SMNVEV (reference sequence). The ends were cut back, 5 bases at V and 5 bases at J, with 16 bases in the middle.

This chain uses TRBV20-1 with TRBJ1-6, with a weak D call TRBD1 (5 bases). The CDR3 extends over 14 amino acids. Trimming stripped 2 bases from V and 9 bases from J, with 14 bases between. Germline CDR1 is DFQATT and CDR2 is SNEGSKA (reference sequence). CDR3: CSARPGIEGSPLHF. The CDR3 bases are TGCAGTGCTAGACCAGGGATTGAAGGTTCACCCCTCCACTTT.

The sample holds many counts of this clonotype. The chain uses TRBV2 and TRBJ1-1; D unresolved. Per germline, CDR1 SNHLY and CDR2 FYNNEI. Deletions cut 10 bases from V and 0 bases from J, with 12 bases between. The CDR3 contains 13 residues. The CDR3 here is CATHRSMNTEAFF. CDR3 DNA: TGTGCCACCCACCGGAGCATGAACACTGAAGCTTTCTTT.

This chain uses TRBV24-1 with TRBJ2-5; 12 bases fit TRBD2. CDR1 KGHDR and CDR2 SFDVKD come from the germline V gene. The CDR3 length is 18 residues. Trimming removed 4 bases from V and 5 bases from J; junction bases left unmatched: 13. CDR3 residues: CATSDPGTSGHQRETQYF. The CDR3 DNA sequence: TGTGCCACCAGTGACCCCGGGACTAGCGGGCATCAGCGGGAGACCCAGTACTTC.

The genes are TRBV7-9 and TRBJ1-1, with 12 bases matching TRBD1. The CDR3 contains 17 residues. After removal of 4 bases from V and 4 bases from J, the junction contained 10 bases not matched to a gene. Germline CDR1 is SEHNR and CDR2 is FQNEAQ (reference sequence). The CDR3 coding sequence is TGTGCCAGCAGCTCCGGGACAGGGGGCTTGAAGGGCACTGAAGCTTTCTTT. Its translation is CASSSGTGGLKGTEAFF.

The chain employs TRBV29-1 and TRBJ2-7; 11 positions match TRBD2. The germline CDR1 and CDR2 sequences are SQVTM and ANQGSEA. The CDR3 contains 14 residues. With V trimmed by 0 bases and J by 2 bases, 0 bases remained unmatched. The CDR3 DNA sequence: TGCAGCGTTGAAGAACTAGCGGGGGCCTACGAGCAGTACTTC. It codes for CSVEELAGAYEQYF.

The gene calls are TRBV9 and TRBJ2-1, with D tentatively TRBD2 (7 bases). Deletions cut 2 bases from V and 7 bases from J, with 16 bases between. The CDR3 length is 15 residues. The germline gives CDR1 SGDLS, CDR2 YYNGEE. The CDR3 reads CASSVEGGGPNEQFF. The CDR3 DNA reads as TGTGCCAGCAGCGTCGAGGGGGGGGGACCGAATGAGCAGTTCTTC.

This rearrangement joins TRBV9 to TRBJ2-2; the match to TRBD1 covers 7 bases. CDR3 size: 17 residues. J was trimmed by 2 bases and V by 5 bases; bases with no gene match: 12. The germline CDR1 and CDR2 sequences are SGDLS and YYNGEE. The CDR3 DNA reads TGTGCCAGCAGGGGGGACCGGGACAGACAAAACACCGGGGAGCTGTTTTTT. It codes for CASRGDRDRQNTGELFF.

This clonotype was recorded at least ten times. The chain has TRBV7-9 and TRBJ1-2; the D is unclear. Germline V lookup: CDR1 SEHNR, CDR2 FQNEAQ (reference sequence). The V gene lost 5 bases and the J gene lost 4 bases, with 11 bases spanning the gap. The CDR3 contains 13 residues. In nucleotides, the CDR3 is TGTGCCAGCAGCCCGGTTTTGTCCTATGGCTACACCTTC. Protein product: CASSPVLSYGYTF.

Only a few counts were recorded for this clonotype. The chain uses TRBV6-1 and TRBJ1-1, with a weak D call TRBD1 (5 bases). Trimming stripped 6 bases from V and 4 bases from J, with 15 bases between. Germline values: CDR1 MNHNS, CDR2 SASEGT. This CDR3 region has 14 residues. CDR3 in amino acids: CASSRTGRLTEAFF. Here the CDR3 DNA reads TGTGCCAGCAGCCGAACAGGACGACTCACTGAAGCTTTCTTT.

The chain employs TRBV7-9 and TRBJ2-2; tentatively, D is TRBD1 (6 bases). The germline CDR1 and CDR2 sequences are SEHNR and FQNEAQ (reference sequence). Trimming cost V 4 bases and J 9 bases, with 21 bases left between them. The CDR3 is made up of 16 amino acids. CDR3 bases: TGTGCCAGCAGCTCAACTACGCCCGGGACATTGTGGGAGCTGTTTTTT. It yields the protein CASSSTTPGTLWELFF.

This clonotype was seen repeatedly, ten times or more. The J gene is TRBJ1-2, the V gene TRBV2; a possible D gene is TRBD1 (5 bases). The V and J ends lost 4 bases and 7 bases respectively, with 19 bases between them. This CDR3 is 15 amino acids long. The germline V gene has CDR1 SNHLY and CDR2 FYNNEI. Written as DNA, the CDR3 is TGTGCCAGCAGTGGCGAGCTCGGGGGGTCCGGTGGCTACACCTTC. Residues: CASSGELGGSGGYTF.

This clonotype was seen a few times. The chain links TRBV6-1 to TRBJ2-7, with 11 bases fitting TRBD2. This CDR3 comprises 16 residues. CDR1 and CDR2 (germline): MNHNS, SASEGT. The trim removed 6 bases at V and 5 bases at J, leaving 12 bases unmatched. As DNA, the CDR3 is TGTGCCAGCAGGAGATGGCGACTAGCGGGATGGGACGAGCAGTACTTC. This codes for CASRRWRLAGWDEQYF.

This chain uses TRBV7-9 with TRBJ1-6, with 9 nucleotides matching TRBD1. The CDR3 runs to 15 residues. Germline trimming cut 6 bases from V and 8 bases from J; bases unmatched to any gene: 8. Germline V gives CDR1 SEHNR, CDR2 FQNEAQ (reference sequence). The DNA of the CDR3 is TGTGCCAGCAGTCCCCGGGACAGGGAGGATTCACCCCTCCACTTT. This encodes CASSPRDREDSPLHF.

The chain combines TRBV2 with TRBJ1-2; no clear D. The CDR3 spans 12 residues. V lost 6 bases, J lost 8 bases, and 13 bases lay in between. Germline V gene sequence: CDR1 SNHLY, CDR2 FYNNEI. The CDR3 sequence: CASSHAGMGYTF. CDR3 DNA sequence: TGTGCCAGCAGCCATGCGGGGATGGGCTACACCTTC.

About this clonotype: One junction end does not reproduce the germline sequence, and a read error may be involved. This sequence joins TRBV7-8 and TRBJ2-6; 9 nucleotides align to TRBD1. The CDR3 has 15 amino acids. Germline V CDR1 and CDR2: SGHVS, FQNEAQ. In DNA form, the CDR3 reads TGTGCCAGCAGCCCCGCCCGGACAGGGGACAACGTCCTGACTTTC. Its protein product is CASSPARTGDNVLTF.

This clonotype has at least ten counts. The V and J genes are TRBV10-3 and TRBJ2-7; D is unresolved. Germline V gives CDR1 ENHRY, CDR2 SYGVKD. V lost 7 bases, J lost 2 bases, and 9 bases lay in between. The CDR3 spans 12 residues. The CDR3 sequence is CAITDTTYEQYF. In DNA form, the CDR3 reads TGTGCCATCACCGACACCACCTACGAGCAGTACTTC.

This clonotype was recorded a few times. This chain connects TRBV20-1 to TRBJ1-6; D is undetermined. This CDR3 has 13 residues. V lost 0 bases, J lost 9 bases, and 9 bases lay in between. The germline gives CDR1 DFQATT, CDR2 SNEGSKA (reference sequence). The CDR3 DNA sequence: TGCAGTGCTAGAGACCAAGGTAGTTCACCCCTCCACTTT. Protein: CSARDQGSSPLHF.

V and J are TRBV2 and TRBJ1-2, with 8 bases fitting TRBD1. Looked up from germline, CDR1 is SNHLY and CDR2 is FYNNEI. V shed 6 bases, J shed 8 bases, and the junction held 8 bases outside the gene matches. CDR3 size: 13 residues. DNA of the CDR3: TGTGCCAGCAGAGCATCAGGGGGCCGAGGCTACACCTTC. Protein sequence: CASRASGGRGYTF.